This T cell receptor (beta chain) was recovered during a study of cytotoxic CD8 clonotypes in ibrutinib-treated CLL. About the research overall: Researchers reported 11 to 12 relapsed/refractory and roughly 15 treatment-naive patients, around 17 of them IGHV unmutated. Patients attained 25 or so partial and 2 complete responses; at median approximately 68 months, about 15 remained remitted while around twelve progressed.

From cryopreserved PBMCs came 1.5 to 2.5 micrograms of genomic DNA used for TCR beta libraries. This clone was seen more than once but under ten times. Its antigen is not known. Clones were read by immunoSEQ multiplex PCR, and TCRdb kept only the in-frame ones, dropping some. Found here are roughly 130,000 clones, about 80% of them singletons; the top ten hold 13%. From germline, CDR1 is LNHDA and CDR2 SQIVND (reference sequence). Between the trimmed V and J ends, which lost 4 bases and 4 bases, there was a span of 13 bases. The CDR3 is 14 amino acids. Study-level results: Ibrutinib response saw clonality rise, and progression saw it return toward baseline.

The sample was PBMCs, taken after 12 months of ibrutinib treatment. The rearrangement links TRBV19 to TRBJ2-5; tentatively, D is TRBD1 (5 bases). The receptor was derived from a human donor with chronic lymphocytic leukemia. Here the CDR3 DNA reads TGTGCCAGTAGTAAGGGGCTAGATTTAGAGACCCAGTACTTC. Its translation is CASSKGLDLETQYF.